This entry lists 32 T cell receptor beta chains sequenced from one sample in a study of regulatory T cells in long-lasting Graves disease. Documented time point: persistent/refractory GD, antithyroid drugs over 5 years with positive TRAb. The TCR library used RNA extracted from PBMCs. Arm-PCR of CDR3 regions with iRepertoire HTBI primers generated TCR beta libraries. TCRdb passed the multiplex PCR reads through MiXCR, listing each CDR3 protein once. The table records hundreds of thousands of distinct CDR3 sequences, around 20% of them present only once. The sample consisted of peripheral blood mononuclear cells (PBMCs), taken when the disease was refractory, from a patient treated with antithyroid drugs. Source of these receptors: a female donor with Graves disease.

There are a few counts of this clonotype. This chain joins TRBV7-3 and TRBJ1-1; D unclear. Germline CDR1 SGHTA, CDR2 FQGTGA. There are 17 residues in the CDR3. Trimming stripped 1 base from V and 2 bases from J, with 17 bases between. The CDR3 here is CASSLSRLDVLNTEAFF. CDR3 bases: TGTGCCAGCAGCTTAAGTCGGCTAGACGTCCTTAACACTGAAGCTTTCTTT. Variable domain in full (rest from reference TRBV7-3 and TRBJ1-1): GAGVSQTPSNKVTEKGKYVELRCDPISGHTALYWYRQSLGQGPEFLIYFQGTGAADDSGLPNDRFFAVRPEGSVSTLKIQRTERGDSAVYLCASSLSRLDVLNTEAFFGQGTRLTVV.

This clonotype has only a few counts. Just one base apart from a much larger clone, this may be a read error. The chain recombines TRBV28 with TRBJ2-7; D possibly corresponds to TRBD2 (5 bases). Trimming left V 7 bases short and J 7 bases short, with 17 bases between. The germline V gene has CDR1 MDHEN and CDR2 SYDVKM. The CDR3 is made up of 13 amino acids. Here the CDR3 DNA reads TGTGCCAGCATGGCCGGGATAGTCTGGGAGCAGTACTTC. Its translation: CASMAGIVWEQYF.

This clonotype showed up many times. This rearrangement joins TRBV20-1 to TRBJ2-5; D not certain. The CDR3 covers 14 residues. The germline V gene encodes CDR1 DFQATT and CDR2 SNEGSKA (reference sequence). The V and J ends lost 2 bases and 4 bases respectively, with 14 bases between them. The DNA for the CDR3 is TGCAGTGCTAGATCTAACACCTGGAGAGAGACCCAGTACTTC. This encodes CSARSNTWRETQYF.

The CDR3 DNA reads as TGTGCCAGCAGCCCAGGGAGCGCTGAAGCTTTCTTT. Amino acid sequence: CASSPGSAEAFF. The rearrangement uses TRBV7-2 and TRBJ1-1, with D perhaps matching TRBD1 (5 bases). The CDR3 has 12 residues. V was clipped by 5 bases and J by 6 bases, with 10 bases between them. CDR1 and CDR2 from the germline V gene are SGHTA and FQGNSA.

This clonotype was recorded at least ten times. This rearrangement joins TRBV6-2 or TRBV6-3 to TRBJ1-5, with D tentatively TRBD1 (5 bases). V dropped 8 bases and J dropped 4 bases, with 12 bases sitting between them. The CDR3 sequence is 13 residues long. Per germline, CDR1 MNHEY and CDR2 SVGEGT. CDR3 sequence: CASGIQGNQPQHF. The CDR3 nucleotides are TGTGCCAGCGGAATTCAGGGTAATCAGCCCCAGCATTTT.

CDR3 sequence reads: CASSPRGMGSNYGYTF. DNA for the CDR3: TGTGCCAGCAGCCCAAGGGGAATGGGCTCCAACTATGGCTACACCTTC. The chain recombines TRBV7-9 with TRBJ1-2; D may be TRBD1 (5 bases). The CDR3 has 16 amino acids. Deletions cut 5 bases from V and 2 bases from J, with 18 bases between. Germline lookup yields CDR1 SEHNR and CDR2 FQNEAQ (reference sequence).

This clonotype was seen many times. V gene TRBV7-2 combines with J gene TRBJ2-7, with 7 bases aligning to TRBD1. V trimming: 3 bases; J trimming: 0 bases; junction bases outside the gene matches: 5. This CDR3 contains 15 residues. Germline values: CDR1 SGHTA, CDR2 FQGNSA. The DNA for the CDR3 is TGTGCCAGCAGCTTCCAGACAGGGAGCTCCTACGAGCAGTACTTC. Translating it yields CASSFQTGSSYEQYF. Complete variable domain (other parts from reference TRBV7-2 and TRBJ2-7): GAGVSQSPSNKVTEKGKDVELRCDPISGHTALYWYRQSLGQGLEFLIYFQGNSAPDKSGLPSDRFSAERTGGSVSTLTIQRTQQEDSAVYLCASSFQTGSSYEQYFGPGTRLTVT.

This clonotype was recorded a few times. The rearrangement uses TRBV7-6 and TRBJ2-2; 7 nucleotides align to TRBD2. Trimming at V came to 1 base and at J to 5 bases, leaving 13 bases not matched to a gene. Germline CDR1 reads SGHVS; CDR2 reads FNYEAQ. The CDR3 extends over 18 amino acids. CDR3 DNA: TGTGCCAGCAGCTTAGTACGACTGCCCGCTAGCGGAACCGGGGAGCTGTTTTTT. This encodes CASSLVRLPASGTGELFF.

A note on this clonotype: Lacking the conserved final phenylalanine or tryptophan, this CDR3 likely reflects a read error. This chain uses TRBV7-9 with TRBJ1-6; 8 bases line up with TRBD1. V lost 3 bases to trimming and J lost 7 bases; unmatched junction nucleotides: 2. This CDR3 comprises 14 residues. Per the germline V gene, CDR1 is SEHNR and CDR2 is FQNEAQ (reference sequence). CDR3 nucleotides: TGTGCCAGCAGCTTGGGACAGGTGAATTCACCCCTCCACCTT. Residues: CASSLGQVNSPLHL.

This chain connects TRBV29-1 to TRBJ1-5; D gene unclear. Trimming took off 6 bases at V and 0 bases at J, with 9 bases between the two ends. Germline CDR1 SQVTM, CDR2 ANQGSEA. CDR3 size: 13 residues. CDR3 nucleotides: TGCAGCGTCATTACAGATAGCAATCAGCCCCAGCATTTT. Translation: CSVITDSNQPQHF.

This clonotype was seen many times. The chain recombines TRBV6-2 or TRBV6-3 with TRBJ2-7; 14 bases map to TRBD2. Trimming at V came to 2 bases and at J to 4 bases, leaving 1 base not matched to a gene. CDR1 and CDR2 (germline): MNHEY, SVGEGT. This CDR3 spans 15 amino acids. The CDR3 reads CASSYRTSGRYEQYF. CDR3 DNA sequence: TGTGCCAGCAGTTACCGGACTAGCGGGAGGTACGAGCAGTACTTC.

This clonotype was counted a few times. The chain carries TRBV27 and TRBJ2-7; 7 bases line up with TRBD1. J gave up 3 bases and V 6 bases, and 11 bases lay outside the gene matches. The CDR3 runs 15 residues. Germline V gene data show CDR1 as MNHEY and CDR2 as SMNVEV (reference sequence). CDR3 residues: CASSIAGTEFYEQYF. The CDR3 DNA sequence: TGTGCCAGCAGCATCGCCGGGACAGAATTCTACGAGCAGTACTTC.

This clonotype was detected a few times. The chain has TRBV7-6 and TRBJ1-3; D gene unclear. This CDR3 has 13 amino acids. Germline CDR1 and CDR2: SGHVS and FNYEAQ. The ends were cut back, 5 bases at V and 2 bases at J, with 7 bases in the middle. In DNA form, the CDR3 reads TGTGCCAGCAGCCCCGCAGCTGGAAACACCATATATTTT. The encoded protein is CASSPAAGNTIYF.

The V call is TRBV2, the J call TRBJ2-1; TRBD2 is a possible D gene (5 bases). Trimming shortened V by 2 bases and J by 4 bases, and 12 bases separated the two germline ends. The length of the CDR3 is 15 residues. In germline, CDR1 is SNHLY, CDR2 FYNNEI. The CDR3 bases are TGTGCCAGCAGTGAACTCCCTCCGGGGTACAATGAGCAGTTCTTC. Protein: CASSELPPGYNEQFF. The variable domain in full, with the rest retrieved from reference TRBV2 and TRBJ2-1, is EPEVTQTPSHQVTQMGQEVILRCVPISNHLYFYWYRQILGQKVEFLVSFYNNEISEKSEIFDDQFSVERPDGSNFTLKIRSTKLEDSAMYFCASSELPPGYNEQFFGPGTRLTVL.

This clonotype was counted at least ten times. This chain connects TRBV28 to TRBJ2-7; 7 bases line up with TRBD2. The CDR3 runs 16 residues. Germline CDR1 MDHEN, CDR2 SYDVKM. The J segment lost 7 bases and the V segment lost 5 bases, leaving 17 bases of the junction unmatched. Here the CDR3 reads CASSLRPSGIPFEQYF. The CDR3 nucleotides read TGTGCCAGCAGTCTACGCCCTAGCGGCATTCCGTTTGAGCAGTACTTC.

In the case of this clonotype: A single base separates this from a much larger clone, so it may be a read error. The chain recombines TRBV7-2 with TRBJ1-1; D call uncertain. Germline CDR1 SGHTA, CDR2 FQGNSA. The CDR3 consists of 12 residues. CDR3: CASSLMGNEALF. Here the CDR3 DNA reads TGTGCCAGCAGCTTAATGGGCAATGAAGCTCTCTTT.

Notes on this clonotype: One junction end does not reproduce the germline sequence, and a read error may be involved. CDR3 DNA: TGTGCCAGCAGCTTATCCCCGACGAAGGAGCAGTGCTTC. This codes for CASSLSPTKEQCF. This sequence joins TRBV11-2 and TRBJ2-7, with no clear D. The CDR3 is 13 residues long. Per germline, CDR1 SGHAT and CDR2 FQNNGV. Full variable domain (rest looked up from reference TRBV11-2 and TRBJ2-7): EAGVAQSPRYKIIEKRQSVAFWCNPISGHATLYWYQQILGQGPKLLIQFQNNGVVDDSQLPKDRFSAERLKGVDSTLKIQPAKLEDSAVYLCASSLSPTKEQCFGPGTRLTVT.

The chain has TRBV18 and TRBJ2-1; TRBD2 agrees at 10 bases. The CDR3 is 16 residues long. Germline V gene data show CDR1 as KGHSH and CDR2 as LQKENI. The ends lost 5 bases at V and 7 bases at J; junction bases unmatched: 11. The CDR3 region has the DNA TGTGCCAGCTCATCGACTCTAGCGGGAGTATTTAATGAGCAGTTCTTC. Protein: CASSSTLAGVFNEQFF.

There are many counts of this clonotype. This chain links TRBV11-2 with TRBJ2-7; TRBD2 matches at 12 bases. The CDR3 is 15 amino acids. J gave up 4 bases and V 4 bases, and 5 bases lay outside the gene matches. Germline V CDR1 and CDR2: SGHAT, FQNNGV. The CDR3 region is CASSSVGLAGYEQYF. As DNA, the CDR3 is TGTGCCAGCAGCTCAGTGGGACTAGCGGGTTACGAGCAGTACTTC.

This clonotype was observed many times. The CDR3 region has the DNA TGTGCCAGCAGCCCTCTGGTAGCGGGAGAAGAGACCCAGTACTTC. Encoded protein: CASSPLVAGEETQYF. The gene calls are TRBV7-9 and TRBJ2-5, with 9 bases aligning to TRBD2. CDR1 is SEHNR and CDR2 is FQNEAQ in the germline V gene (reference sequence). The CDR3 is 15 residues long. Unmatched junction bases numbered 7, after V lost 5 bases and J lost 3 bases.

The chain employs TRBV27 and TRBJ2-7; 7 bases fit TRBD2. The trim removed 5 bases at V and 2 bases at J, leaving 6 bases unmatched. The germline V gene has CDR1 MNHEY and CDR2 SMNVEV (reference sequence). The CDR3 runs to 14 residues. DNA of the CDR3: TGTGCCAGCAGTCTACTAGCGCCTCCCTACGAGCAGTACTTC. The encoded protein is CASSLLAPPYEQYF.

This clonotype was counted many times. The chain links TRBV28 to TRBJ1-4; D call uncertain. Trimming removed 7 bases from V and 3 bases from J, with 18 bases in between. This CDR3 is 16 amino acids long. Germline V gene lookup returns CDR1 MDHEN and CDR2 SYDVKM. CDR3 amino acids: CASTAVSGLSNEKLFF. The DNA for the CDR3 is TGTGCCAGCACCGCTGTTTCTGGGCTATCTAATGAAAAACTGTTTTTT.

This clonotype was observed a few times. The rearrangement uses TRBV6-1 and TRBJ2-1; 9 nucleotides line up with TRBD2. Germline V gene sequence: CDR1 MNHNS, CDR2 SASEGT. The trim removed 5 bases at V and 3 bases at J, leaving 8 bases unmatched. This CDR3 has 16 residues. The CDR3 coding sequence is TGTGCCAGCAGTCCCTGGGCGGGAGGGCGCTACAATGAGCAGTTCTTC. It is translated as CASSPWAGGRYNEQFF.

This chain joins TRBV20-1 and TRBJ2-7; D is uncertain. Deletions cut 3 bases from V and 2 bases from J, with 11 bases between. CDR1 is DFQATT, CDR2 SNEGSKA, per germline (reference sequence). The CDR3 totals 13 residues. The CDR3 is CSASVRLTYEQYF. DNA of the CDR3: TGCAGTGCTAGTGTACGTTTAACCTACGAGCAGTACTTC.

The rearrangement uses TRBV18 and TRBJ2-7; 9 nucleotides align to TRBD1. The J segment lost 4 bases and the V segment lost 3 bases, leaving 7 bases of the junction unmatched. This CDR3 is 15 amino acids long. Germline lookup yields CDR1 KGHSH and CDR2 LQKENI. CDR3 amino acids: CASSPPTGGGYEQYF. CDR3 coding DNA: TGTGCCAGCTCACCGCCGACAGGGGGTGGGTACGAGCAGTACTTC.

V usage is TRBV19 and J usage is TRBJ1-4, with TRBD1 matching 7 bases. The germline V gene has CDR1 LNHDA and CDR2 SQIVND (reference sequence). This CDR3 is 12 amino acids long. The trim removed 5 bases at V and 13 bases at J, leaving 7 bases unmatched. Here the CDR3 reads CASSPGGLRLFF. In DNA, the CDR3 is TGTGCCAGTAGTCCAGGGGGACTAAGACTGTTTTTT. The variable domain in full, with the rest retrieved from reference TRBV19 and TRBJ1-4, is DGGITQSPKYLFRKEGQNVTLSCEQNLNHDAMYWYRQDPGQGLRLIYYSQIVNDFQKGDIAEGYSVSREKKESFPLTVTSAQKNPTAFYLCASSPGGLRLFFGSGTQLSVL.

The chain couples TRBV6-1 to TRBJ2-7; TRBD2 aligns across 7 bases. With 5 bases clipped from V and 5 bases from J, the junction kept 6 bases outside the gene matches. The CDR3 runs 13 residues. Looked up from germline, CDR1 is MNHNS and CDR2 is SASEGT. The CDR3 sequence: CASSLREIHEQYF. As DNA, the CDR3 is TGTGCCAGCAGTCTGCGGGAGATACACGAGCAGTACTTC.

V gene TRBV13 combines with J gene TRBJ2-6, with 7 bases aligning to TRBD1. CDR1 and CDR2 from the germline V gene are PRHDT and FYEKMQ (reference sequence). The CDR3 is 18 amino acids. After removal of 1 base from V and 1 base from J, the junction contained 7 bases not matched to a gene. DNA of the CDR3: TGTGCCAGCAGCTTAGATCGGACAGGCGGATCTGGGGCCAACGTCCTGACTTTC. It is translated as CASSLDRTGGSGANVLTF.

The rearrangement links TRBV28 to TRBJ2-3; no firm D call. Germline CDR1 is MDHEN and CDR2 is SYDVKM. V dropped 5 bases and J dropped 5 bases, with 14 bases sitting between them. The CDR3 sequence is 14 residues long. The CDR3 nucleotides are TGTGCCAGCAGTCCCGGGTCCTGGGTAGATACGCAGTATTTT. This translates into CASSPGSWVDTQYF.

This chain uses TRBV7-2 with TRBJ2-7; TRBD2 matches 8 bases. The CDR3 spans 16 residues. V shed 2 bases, J shed 0 bases, and the junction held 6 bases outside the gene matches. In germline, CDR1 is SGHTA, CDR2 FQGNSA. This CDR3 reads CASSLIAGGYSYEQYF. Here the CDR3 DNA reads TGTGCCAGCAGCTTAATCGCGGGAGGATACTCCTACGAGCAGTACTTC. The whole variable domain, remainder taken from reference TRBV7-2 and TRBJ2-7, is GAGVSQSPSNKVTEKGKDVELRCDPISGHTALYWYRQSLGQGLEFLIYFQGNSAPDKSGLPSDRFSAERTGGSVSTLTIQRTQQEDSAVYLCASSLIAGGYSYEQYFGPGTRLTVT.

The chain uses TRBV29-1 and TRBJ2-4, with D maybe TRBD2 (5 bases). The CDR3 is 14 amino acids. V lost 3 bases and J lost 0, with 9 bases in between. Germline CDR1 and CDR2: SQVTM and ANQGSEA. DNA of the CDR3: TGCAGCGTTGAGAGGAGGAGAGCCAAAAACATTCAGTACTTC. This codes for CSVERRRAKNIQYF.

This clonotype occurred many times. The V gene is TRBV7-8, the J gene TRBJ2-7; a weak D match, TRBD2 (6 bases). The CDR3 totals 14 residues. V lost 1 base and J 7 bases, leaving 14 bases between the germline ends. Germline assignment: CDR1 SGHVS and CDR2 FQNEAQ. CDR3 amino acids: CASSLVEGVEEQYF. CDR3 DNA: TGTGCCAGCAGCTTAGTGGAGGGAGTAGAGGAGCAGTACTTC.